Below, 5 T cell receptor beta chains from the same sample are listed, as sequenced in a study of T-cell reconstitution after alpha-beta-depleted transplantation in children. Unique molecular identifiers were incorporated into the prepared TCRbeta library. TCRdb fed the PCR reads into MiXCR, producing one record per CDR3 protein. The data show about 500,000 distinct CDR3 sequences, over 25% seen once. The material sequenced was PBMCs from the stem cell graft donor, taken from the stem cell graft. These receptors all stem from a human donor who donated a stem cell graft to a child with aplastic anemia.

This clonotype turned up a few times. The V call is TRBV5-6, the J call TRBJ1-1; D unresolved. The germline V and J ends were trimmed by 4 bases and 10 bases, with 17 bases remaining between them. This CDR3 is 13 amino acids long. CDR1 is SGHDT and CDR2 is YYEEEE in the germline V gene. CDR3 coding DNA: TGTGCCAGCAGCGAGGGAGGCCCCCCCTCAGCTTTCTTT. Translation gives CASSEGGPPSAFF.

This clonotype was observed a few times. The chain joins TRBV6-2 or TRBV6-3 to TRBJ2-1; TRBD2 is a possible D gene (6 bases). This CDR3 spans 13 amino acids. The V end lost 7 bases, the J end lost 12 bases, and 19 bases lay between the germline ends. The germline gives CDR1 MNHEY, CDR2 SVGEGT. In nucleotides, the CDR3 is TGTGCCAGCAAACTGGGACTGGCCCCGGGGCAGTTCTTC. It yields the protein CASKLGLAPGQFF.

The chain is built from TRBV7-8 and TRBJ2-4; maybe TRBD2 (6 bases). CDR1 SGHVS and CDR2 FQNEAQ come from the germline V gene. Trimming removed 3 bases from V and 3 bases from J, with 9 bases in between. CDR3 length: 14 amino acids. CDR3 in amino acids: CASSLAGSKNIQYF. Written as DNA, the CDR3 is TGTGCCAGCAGCTTGGCGGGGAGCAAAAACATTCAGTACTTC.

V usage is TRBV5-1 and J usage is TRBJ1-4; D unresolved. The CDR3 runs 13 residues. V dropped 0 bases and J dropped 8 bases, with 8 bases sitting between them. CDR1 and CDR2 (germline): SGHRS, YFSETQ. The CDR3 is CASSLAPDEKLFF. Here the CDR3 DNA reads TGCGCCAGCAGCTTGGCCCCAGACGAAAAACTGTTTTTT.

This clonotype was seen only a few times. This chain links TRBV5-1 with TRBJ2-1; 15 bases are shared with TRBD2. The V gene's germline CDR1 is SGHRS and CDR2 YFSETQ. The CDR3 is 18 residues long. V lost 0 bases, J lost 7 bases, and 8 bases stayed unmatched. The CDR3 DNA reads TGCGCCAGCAGCTTGGGCGGACTAGCGGGAGGGGGTCTTAATGAGCAGTTCTTC. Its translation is CASSLGGLAGGGLNEQFF. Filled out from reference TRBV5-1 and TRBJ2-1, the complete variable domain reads KAGVTQTPRYLIKTRGQQVTLSCSPISGHRSVSWYQQTPGQGLQFLFEYFSETQRNKGNFPGRFSGRQFSNSRSEMNVSTLELGDSALYLCASSLGGLAGGGLNEQFFGPGTRLTVL.